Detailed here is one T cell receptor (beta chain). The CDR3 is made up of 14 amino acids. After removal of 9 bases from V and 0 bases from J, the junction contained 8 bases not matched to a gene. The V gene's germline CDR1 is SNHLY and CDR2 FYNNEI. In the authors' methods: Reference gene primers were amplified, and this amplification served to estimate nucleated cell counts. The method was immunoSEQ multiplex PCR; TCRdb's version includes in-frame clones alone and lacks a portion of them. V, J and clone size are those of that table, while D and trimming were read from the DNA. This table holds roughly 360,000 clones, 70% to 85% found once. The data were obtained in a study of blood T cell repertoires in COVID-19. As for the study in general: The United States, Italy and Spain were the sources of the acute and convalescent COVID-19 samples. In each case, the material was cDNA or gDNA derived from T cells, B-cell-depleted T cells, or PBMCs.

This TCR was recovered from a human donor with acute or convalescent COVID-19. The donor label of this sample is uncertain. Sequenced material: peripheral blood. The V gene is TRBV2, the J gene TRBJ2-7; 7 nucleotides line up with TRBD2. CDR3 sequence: CASLVGGSSYEQYF. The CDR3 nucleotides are TGTGCCAGTCTGGTGGGGGGGAGCTCCTACGAGCAGTACTTC.